This T cell receptor beta chain was identified during a study of blood T cell repertoires in COVID-19. Data came from immunoSEQ multiplex PCR; TCRdb stores just in-frame clones and leaves some out. The sample shows 130,000 or so clones, roughly 83% of them seen only once. V shed 3 bases and J shed 2 bases, with 11 bases lying between them. Germline V gene data show CDR1 as LNHDA and CDR2 as SQIVND (reference sequence). This CDR3 contains 15 residues. This clone was seen only a few times. The sample consisted of peripheral blood. The genes are TRBV19 and TRBJ1-3; the D gene is possibly TRBD1 (6 bases). This clonotype was obtained from a woman over 75 with acute or convalescent COVID-19. The CDR3 here is CASSIDRSAGNTIYF. The CDR3 DNA is TGTGCCAGTAGTATTGACAGGTCCGCTGGAAACACCATATATTTT.